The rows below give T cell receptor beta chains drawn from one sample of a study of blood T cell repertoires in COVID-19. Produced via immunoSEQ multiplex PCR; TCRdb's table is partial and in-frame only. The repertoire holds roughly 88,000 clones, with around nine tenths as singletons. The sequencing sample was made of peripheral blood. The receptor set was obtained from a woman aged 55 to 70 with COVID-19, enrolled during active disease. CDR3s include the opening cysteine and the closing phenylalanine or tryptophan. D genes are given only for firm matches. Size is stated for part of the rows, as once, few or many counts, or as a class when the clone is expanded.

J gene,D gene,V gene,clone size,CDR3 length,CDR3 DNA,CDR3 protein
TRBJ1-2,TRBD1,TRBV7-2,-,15,TGTGCCAGCAGCTCGGGACAGGGTGGGGGCTATGGCTACACCTTC,CASSSGQGGGYGYTF
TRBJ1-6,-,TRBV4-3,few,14,TGCGCCAGCAGCCAAGGACAGGATAATTCACCCCTCCACTTT,CASSQGQDNSPLHF
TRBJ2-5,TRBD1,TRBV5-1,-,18,TGCGCCAGCAGCCTCCCGGGACAGGGGGTGGTCGGGCAAGAGACCCAGTACTTC,CASSLPGQGVVGQETQYF
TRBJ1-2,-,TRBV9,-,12,TGTGCCAGCAGCGTAGTCGGGGGGAGCTACACCTTC,CASSVVGGSYTF
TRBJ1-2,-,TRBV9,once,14,TGTGCCAGCAGCGTAGGACAGAGTGGGGTTGGCTACACCTTC,CASSVGQSGVGYTF
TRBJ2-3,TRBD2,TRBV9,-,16,TGTGCCAGCAGCGTGCGGGGGGCCATAAACACAGATACGCAGTATTTT,CASSVRGAINTDTQYF
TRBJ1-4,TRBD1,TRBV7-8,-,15,TGTGCCAGCAGCCGGAGGGACAGTTATAATGAAAAACTGTTTTTT,CASSRRDSYNEKLFF
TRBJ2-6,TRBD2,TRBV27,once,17,TGTGCCAGCAGTCCCCCCTGGGGGGGAACTGGGGCCAACGTCCTGACTTTC,CASSPPWGGTGANVLTF
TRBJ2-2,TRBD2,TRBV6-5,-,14,TGTGCCAGCAAAATAGCGGGGAGCCCCGGGGAGCTGTTTTTT,CASKIAGSPGELFF
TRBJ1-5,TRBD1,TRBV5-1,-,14,TGCGCCAGCAGCTCGGGGACAGGGAATCAGCCCCAGCATTTT,CASSSGTGNQPQHF
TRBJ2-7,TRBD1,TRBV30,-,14,TGTGCCTGGAGTTTGTTTCAGGGGGCAGCCGAGCAGTACTTC,CAWSLFQGAAEQYF
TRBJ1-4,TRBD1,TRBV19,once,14,TGTGCCTGTAGCCCAGGACAGGGGAATGAAAAACTGTTTTTT,CACSPGQGNEKLFF
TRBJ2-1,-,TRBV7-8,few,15,TGTGCCAGCAGCTTAGGCGTCAGGGGTAACAATGAGCAGTTCTTC,CASSLGVRGNNEQFF
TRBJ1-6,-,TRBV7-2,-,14,TGTGCCAGCAGCTTAGGATCGGACTACTCACCCCTCCACTTT,CASSLGSDYSPLHF
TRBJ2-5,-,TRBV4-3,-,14,TGCGCCAGCAGCCAAGACACAGGTTCAGAGACCCAGTACTTC,CASSQDTGSETQYF
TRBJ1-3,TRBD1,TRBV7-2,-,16,TGTGCCAGCAGCTTACTTGGGACAGGGGTAGGAAACACCATATATTTT,CASSLLGTGVGNTIYF
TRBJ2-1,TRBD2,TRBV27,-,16,TGTGCCAGCAGTTTATGGCCAGCGGGGGTGTACAATGAGCAGTTCTTC,CASSLWPAGVYNEQFF
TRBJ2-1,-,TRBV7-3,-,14,TGTGCCAGCAGCTTAAACCAAGGGGGTGGAGAGCAGTTCTTC,CASSLNQGGGEQFF
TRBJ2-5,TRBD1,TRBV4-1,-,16,TGCGCCAGCAGCCCTCAGGGACAGGGGTACCAAGAGACCCAGTACTTC,CASSPQGQGYQETQYF
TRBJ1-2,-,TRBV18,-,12,TGTGCCAGCTCACCTGGGGCGCGGGGCTACACCTTC,CASSPGARGYTF
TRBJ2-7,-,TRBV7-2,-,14,TGTGCCAGCAGCCCCGGTAGGGGAACCTACGAGCAGTACTTC,CASSPGRGTYEQYF
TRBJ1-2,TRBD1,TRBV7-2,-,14,TGTGCCAGCAGTCCGGGACAGGGGGCGGTTGGCTACACCTTC,CASSPGQGAVGYTF
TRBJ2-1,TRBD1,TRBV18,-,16,TGTGCCAGCTCACCAGCCGGGACAGGGGGTTACAATGAGCAGTTCTTC,CASSPAGTGGYNEQFF
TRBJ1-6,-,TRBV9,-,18,TGTGCCAGCAGCGTAGACGGACAGATACCTTCCTATAATTCACCCCTCCACTTT,CASSVDGQIPSYNSPLHF
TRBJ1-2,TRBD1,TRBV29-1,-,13,TGCAGCGTTGAATTAGGGGGCAATGGTGGCTACACCTTC,CSVELGGNGGYTF